These 32 T cell receptor beta chains share one sample of origin, sequenced in a study of molecular identifiers for immune sequencing clone quantification. A single record per CDR3 protein comes from TCRdb applying MiXCR to the PCR reads. The table records about 640,000 distinct CDR3 sequences, about 20% of them present only once. Sequencing was performed on naive CD8+ T cells from blood, with Jurkat cell RNA spiked in. Subset described: FACS-sorted CD8+CD4-CCR7+CD45RA+ naive T cells. The source is a human donor in good health. Some libraries in this study had Jurkat cell RNA spiked in.

This clonotype has a count of ten or more. The rearrangement links TRBV6-2 or TRBV6-3 to TRBJ1-6; D is uncertain. Per the germline V gene, CDR1 is MNHEY and CDR2 is SVGEGT. The CDR3 is made up of 13 amino acids. Trimming removed 5 bases from V and 3 bases from J, with 5 bases in between. The CDR3 region has the DNA TGTGCCAGCAGTGAAATCTATAATTCACCCCTCCACTTT. This codes for CASSEIYNSPLHF.

This clonotype was found many times. V and J are TRBV5-6 and TRBJ2-1, with 7 bases identical to TRBD1. There are 16 residues in the CDR3. CDR1 is SGHDT, CDR2 YYEEEE, per germline. Germline trimming cut 2 bases from V and 7 bases from J; bases unmatched to any gene: 12. CDR3 in amino acids: CASSFRPGQLLNEQFF. The CDR3 DNA reads TGTGCCAGCAGCTTCCGCCCGGGACAGCTGCTAAATGAGCAGTTCTTC.

This clonotype was observed at least ten times. This chain links TRBV10-2 with TRBJ2-5; D is possibly TRBD2 (6 bases). This CDR3 has 15 residues. Trimming removed 0 bases from V and 0 bases from J, with 8 bases in between. Germline-derived CDR1 and CDR2 are WSHSY and SAAADI. The chain's CDR3 is CASSESPSDQETQYF. CDR3 bases: TGCGCCAGCAGTGAGTCACCTAGCGACCAAGAGACCCAGTACTTC.

This clonotype was observed many times. This chain uses TRBV28 with TRBJ1-1; 11 bases are shared with TRBD1. The CDR3 sequence is 12 residues long. The V segment lost 5 bases and the J segment 11 bases; nucleotides outside the gene matches: 4. The germline V gene encodes CDR1 MDHEN and CDR2 SYDVKM. CDR3 in amino acids: CASSTGTGGAFF. CDR3 bases: TGTGCCAGCAGTACCGGGACAGGGGGTGCTTTCTTT.

As concerns this clonotype: No conserved phenylalanine or tryptophan ends this CDR3, so it is likely a read error. This CDR3 reads CASSQDEGTESDAQYS. The CDR3 DNA reads as TGCGCCAGCAGCCAAGATGAAGGGACGGAGAGTGATGCGCAGTATTCT. This rearrangement joins TRBV4-3 to TRBJ2-3; either TRBD1 or TRBD2 may fit D (5 bases each). The V end lost 0 bases, the J end lost 10 bases, and 20 bases lay between the germline ends. The CDR3 consists of 16 residues. Germline CDR1 is LGHNA and CDR2 is YSLEER.

This clonotype was found a few times. V and J are TRBV27 and TRBJ1-5, with 7 bases lining up with TRBD1. The ends lost 5 bases at V and 6 bases at J; junction bases unmatched: 10. CDR3 length equals 15 residues. Germline-derived CDR1 and CDR2 are MNHEY and SMNVEV (reference sequence). CDR3 sequence: CASSRQGSGGQPQHF. The DNA of the CDR3 is TGTGCCAGCAGTAGACAGGGATCGGGGGGTCAGCCCCAGCATTTT.

This clonotype was seen more than once but under ten times. The J gene is TRBJ2-6, the V gene TRBV19, with D perhaps matching TRBD2 (6 bases). CDR1 is LNHDA, CDR2 SQIVND, per germline (reference sequence). The CDR3 contains 19 residues. The V end lost 1 base, the J end lost 0 bases, and 16 bases lay between the germline ends. The CDR3 protein is CASSIASGGALSGANVLTF. Here the CDR3 DNA reads TGTGCCAGTAGTATAGCTAGTGGCGGGGCCCTCTCTGGGGCCAACGTCCTGACTTTC.

In its sample, this clonotype was seen many times. The V gene is TRBV20-1, the J gene TRBJ2-3, with D perhaps matching TRBD1 or TRBD2 (5 bases each). Germline V lookup: CDR1 DFQATT, CDR2 SNEGSKA (reference sequence). The CDR3 spans 16 residues. Trimming cost V 0 bases and J 4 bases, with 17 bases left between them. The CDR3 DNA sequence: TGCAGTGCTAGAGATCTTTGGGGGAGTCGGGCAGATACGCAGTATTTT. Protein: CSARDLWGSRADTQYF.

About this clonotype itself: This may come from a read error, since a much larger clone is one base off. The chain recombines TRBV5-5 with TRBJ2-2; D tentatively fits TRBD1 or TRBD2 (5 bases each). The CDR3 runs to 17 residues. CDR1 is SGHKS, CDR2 YYEKEE, per germline (reference sequence). This chain's CDR3 is CASTMGRLESFAGELCF. The CDR3 nucleotides are TGTGCCAGCACCATGGGACGGCTAGAGTCGTTCGCCGGGGAGCTGTGTTTT.

At least ten counts were recorded for this clonotype. The CDR3 sequence is CASQGLAPYEQYF. The CDR3 DNA reads TGTGCCAGCCAGGGACTAGCGCCCTACGAGCAGTACTTC. The chain is built from TRBV25-1 and TRBJ2-7; 10 bases agree with TRBD2. Germline CDR1 and CDR2: MGHDK and SYGVNS. The J segment lost 2 bases and the V segment lost 8 bases, leaving 3 bases of the junction unmatched. The CDR3 loop spans 13 amino acids.

The rearrangement uses TRBV7-9 and TRBJ1-3; D remains unclear. Germline CDR1 reads SEHNR; CDR2 reads FQNEAQ (reference sequence). V was trimmed by 5 bases and J by 0 bases, leaving 17 bases between them. There are 17 residues in the CDR3. The DNA of the CDR3 is TGTGCCAGCAGCCCGCATGGGGTTGAAAGCTCTGGAAACACCATATATTTT. It specifies CASSPHGVESSGNTIYF. The variable domain in full, completed from reference TRBV7-9 and TRBJ1-3, reads DTGVSQNPRHKITKRGQNVTFRCDPISEHNRLYWYRQTLGQGPEFLTYFQNEAQLEKSRLLSDRFSAERPKGSFSTLEIQRTEQGDSAMYLCASSPHGVESSGNTIYFGEGSWLTVV.

This clonotype has more than one count but fewer than ten. V is TRBV27 and J is TRBJ1-5; 8 bases align to TRBD1. The V segment lost 5 bases and the J segment 0 bases; nucleotides outside the gene matches: 9. In germline, CDR1 is MNHEY, CDR2 SMNVEV (reference sequence). CDR3 length: 17 amino acids. The CDR3 loop reads CASSPLGTGGSNQPQHF. Written as DNA, the CDR3 is TGTGCCAGCAGTCCACTCGGTACAGGGGGTAGCAATCAGCCCCAGCATTTT.

This clonotype was seen many times. This chain links TRBV19 with TRBJ2-7; 14 bases match TRBD2. The junction had 11 bases not matched to a gene; V was cut back by 9 bases and J by 4 bases. CDR3 length: 16 residues. Per the germline V gene, CDR1 is LNHDA and CDR2 is SQIVND (reference sequence). CDR3 loop: CASSLGLAGVGYEQYF. CDR3 bases: TGTGCCAGCTCCTTGGGACTAGCGGGAGTAGGTTACGAGCAGTACTTC.

This clonotype was observed a handful of times. The genes are TRBV28 and TRBJ1-6; 7 bases match TRBD1. The J segment lost 0 bases and the V segment lost 6 bases, leaving 14 bases of the junction unmatched. Germline lookup yields CDR1 MDHEN and CDR2 SYDVKM. The CDR3 extends over 19 amino acids. This CDR3 reads CASSHGTALPSSYNSPLHF. The CDR3 DNA follows: TGTGCCAGCAGCCACGGGACAGCGCTTCCCAGCTCCTATAATTCACCCCTCCACTTT.

About this clonotype: The junction shows a germline mismatch at one end, possibly a read error. The rearrangement links TRBV11-2 to TRBJ1-1; D unclear. Germline CDR1 is SGHAT and CDR2 is FQNNGV. The CDR3 contains 13 residues. CDR3 coding DNA: TGTGCCAGCAAGGGCAGATCGAACGCTGAAGCTTTCTTT. Its translation: CASKGRSNAEAFF.

This clonotype was observed a few times. The V gene is TRBV10-3, the J gene TRBJ2-7, with 7 nucleotides matching TRBD1. The CDR3 has 14 residues. Trimming removed 6 bases from V and 1 base from J; junction bases left unmatched: 6. Germline V gives CDR1 ENHRY, CDR2 SYGVKD. This CDR3 reads CAIRDGTASYEQYF. The CDR3 region has the DNA TGTGCCATCAGAGACGGGACAGCATCCTACGAGCAGTACTTC.

This sequence joins TRBV28 and TRBJ2-2, with no clear D. CDR3 size: 13 residues. Germline V CDR1 and CDR2: MDHEN, SYDVKM. Trimming removed 7 bases from V and 3 bases from J, with 9 bases in between. The CDR3 nucleotides are TGTGCCAGCACCCAGACTTACACCGGGGAGCTGTTTTTT. Its protein is CASTQTYTGELFF.

There are many counts of this clonotype. This chain links TRBV12-3 or TRBV12-4 with TRBJ1-1, with D hard to call. There are 14 residues in the CDR3. Trimming took 6 bases from V and 3 from J, leaving 14 bases between them. The CDR3 is CASRARGAYTEAFF. CDR3 coding DNA: TGTGCCAGCAGAGCTCGGGGTGCCTACACTGAAGCTTTCTTT.

The table lists this clonotype with many counts. The chain employs TRBV12-3 or TRBV12-4 and TRBJ2-1, with D uncertain. The CDR3 length is 11 residues. Trimming cost V 10 bases and J 8 bases, with 12 bases left between them. This CDR3 is CATLETDEQFF. CDR3 DNA sequence: TGTGCCACCCTCGAGACGGATGAGCAGTTCTTC.

This clonotype has ten or more counts. The chain recombines TRBV4-1 with TRBJ1-5, with 8 bases matching TRBD1. Germline V gene lookup returns CDR1 MGHRA and CDR2 YSYEKL. Trimming cost V 4 bases and J 7 bases; bases outside gene matches: 6. CDR3 length: 14 residues. The DNA for the CDR3 is TGCGCCAGCAGCCCCGGACAGGGCGTACAGCCCCAGCATTTT. It yields the protein CASSPGQGVQPQHF.

This clonotype was picked up a small number of times. The rearrangement links TRBV9 to TRBJ2-1; 7 nucleotides agree with TRBD2. V was clipped by 0 bases and J by 7 bases; unmatched bases: 4. Germline CDR1 SGDLS, CDR2 YYNGEE. This CDR3 has 14 amino acids. DNA for the CDR3: TGTGCCAGCAGCGTAGCTTTTAGCGGGAATGAGCAGTTCTTC. Translating gives CASSVAFSGNEQFF.

This clonotype was recorded many times. This rearrangement joins TRBV20-1 to TRBJ2-1; 8 nucleotides agree with TRBD2. The length of the CDR3 is 14 residues. Germline V gives CDR1 DFQATT, CDR2 SNEGSKA (reference sequence). After removal of 6 bases from V and 8 bases from J, the junction contained 12 bases not matched to a gene. The CDR3 DNA is TGCAGTGCCCGAAAGAGCGGGAGTTTGGATGAGCAGTTCTTC. It translates to CSARKSGSLDEQFF.

On this clonotype: Possible read error: a much larger clone is one base away. The chain combines TRBV5-3 with TRBJ1-1; weak D call: TRBD1 (5 bases). TRBV5-3 is reported as an ORF; its role is uncertain. CDR3 length equals 14 residues. The CDR3, as DNA: TGTGCCAGCAGCCCTAAACCGGACAACCGTGAAGCTTCCTTT. This gives the protein CASSPKPDNREASF.

The rearrangement joins TRBV19 to TRBJ2-7, with unresolved D. Per germline, CDR1 LNHDA and CDR2 SQIVND (reference sequence). Trimming left V 9 bases short and J 5 bases short, with 17 bases between. There are 13 residues in the CDR3. Written as DNA, the CDR3 is TGTGCCAGCCCCTTCTTAACAGCAGACGAGCAGTACTTC. Translated: CASPFLTADEQYF.

This clonotype was recorded at least ten times. This chain joins TRBV5-6 and TRBJ2-1, with 8 bases identical to TRBD1. Germline V gives CDR1 SGHDT, CDR2 YYEEEE. The CDR3 covers 15 residues. V lost 7 bases to trimming and J lost 8 bases; unmatched junction nucleotides: 14. The CDR3 here is CASGYWTGKGYEQFF. CDR3 coding DNA: TGTGCCAGCGGATACTGGACAGGGAAGGGGTATGAGCAGTTCTTC.

The rearrangement joins TRBV19 to TRBJ2-6, with a weak D call TRBD1 (5 bases). V was clipped by 1 base and J by 4 bases, with 8 bases between them. Germline CDR1 and CDR2: LNHDA and SQIVND (reference sequence). The CDR3 sequence is 15 residues long. The CDR3 loop is CASSIVGAGANVLTF. Here the CDR3 DNA reads TGTGCCAGTAGTATAGTAGGGGCCGGGGCCAACGTCCTGACTTTC.

As to this clonotype: At one end, the junction sequence differs from germline, possibly due to a read error. J is TRBJ2-3 and V is TRBV29-1; 7 bases map to TRBD1. Per the germline V gene, CDR1 is SQVTM and CDR2 is ANQGSEA. The CDR3 extends over 17 amino acids. The CDR3 region is CSVEKDGNRGPVDTRHF. The CDR3 coding sequence is TGCAGCGTTGAAAAGGATGGCAACAGGGGCCCTGTGGATACGCGGCATTTT.

This clonotype was seen a few times. The chain has TRBV20-1 and TRBJ1-2; D uncertain. The germline CDR1 and CDR2 sequences are DFQATT and SNEGSKA (reference sequence). Trimming cost V 1 base and J 3 bases, with 12 bases left between them. The CDR3 has 14 amino acids. The DNA of the CDR3 is TGCAGTGCTAGAGTGGAGGGTTGGCACTATGGCTACACCTTC. As protein: CSARVEGWHYGYTF.

Concerning this clonotype: With a much larger clone just one base away, this may be a read error. V usage is TRBV10-3 and J usage is TRBJ2-3; D is perhaps TRBD2 (5 bases). Germline V gives CDR1 ENHRY, CDR2 SYGVKD. CDR3 length: 13 residues. Trimming pared 2 bases from V and 4 bases from J, leaving 7 bases between. Written as DNA, the CDR3 is TGTGCCATCAGTGAGGACTACGCAGATACGCAGTATTTT. Its protein product is CAISEDYADTQYF.

This clonotype was observed many times. The chain uses TRBV5-4 and TRBJ2-1; D possibly corresponds to TRBD2 (6 bases). The CDR3 totals 15 residues. Germline CDR1 SGHNT, CDR2 YYREEE (reference sequence). Between the trimmed V and J ends, which lost 3 bases and 5 bases, there was a span of 15 bases. The CDR3 spells CASSSGGLANNEQFF. CDR3 DNA: TGTGCCAGCAGCTCCGGCGGTCTAGCGAACAATGAGCAGTTCTTC.

This chain links TRBV6-5 with TRBJ2-5; 10 bases are a match to TRBD2. The germline CDR1 and CDR2 sequences are MNHEY and SVGAGI. The CDR3 has 15 amino acids. Unmatched junction bases numbered 4, after V lost 5 bases and J lost 1 base. This CDR3 reads CASSRTSGFQETQYF. CDR3 bases: TGTGCCAGCAGTCGGACTAGCGGCTTCCAAGAGACCCAGTACTTC.

On this clonotype itself: The conserved closing phenylalanine or tryptophan is absent in this CDR3, likely reflecting a read error. The chain has TRBV6-5 and TRBJ2-7; possibly TRBD2 for D (5 bases). Trimming took off 1 base at V and 2 bases at J, with 6 bases between the two ends. Germline values: CDR1 MNHEY, CDR2 SVGAGI. This CDR3 spans 13 amino acids. CDR3 protein: CASSYYGTYEQYL. The CDR3 DNA reads TGTGCCAGCAGTTACTACGGGACCTACGAGCAGTACCTC.